A single sample gave rise to the 31 T cell receptor beta chains below, sequenced in a study of cytomegalovirus exposure and HLA in healthy donors. Primers included in the PCR were 60 Vbeta and 13 Jbeta primers. Here immunoSEQ multiplex PCR was the method, and the copy in TCRdb shows in-frame clones only, minus some. Of 250,000 to 350,000 clones in the sample, more than 55% were seen once. Sample: PBMCs. All receptors derive from a female donor in good health and CMV-seronegative.

The J gene is TRBJ2-2, the V gene TRBV5-1; 11 nucleotides agree with TRBD2. Trimming cost V 3 bases and J 4 bases; bases outside gene matches: 5. Germline V gene data show CDR1 as SGHRS and CDR2 as YFSETQ. CDR3 length: 16 amino acids. CDR3 sequence: CASSYIAGGTTGELFF. Written as DNA, the CDR3 is TGCGCCAGCAGCTATATAGCGGGAGGGACCACCGGGGAGCTGTTTTTT.

The CDR3 here is CAETSSGTGELFF. For the CDR3, the DNA is TGTGCTGAAACGAGTTCGGGGACCGGGGAGCTGTTTTTT. The V gene is TRBV5-4, the J gene TRBJ2-2; maybe TRBD2 (5 bases). CDR1 SGHNT and CDR2 YYREEE come from the germline V gene (reference sequence). The length of the CDR3 is 13 residues.

V and J are TRBV14 and TRBJ2-7, with D tentatively TRBD1 (5 bases). V shed 4 bases and J shed 6 bases, with 13 bases lying between them. CDR1 and CDR2 from the germline V gene are SGHDN and FVKESK. The length of the CDR3 is 13 residues. This CDR3 reads CASSPTDLLEQYF. Written as DNA, the CDR3 is TGTGCCAGCAGCCCGACAGATCTGCTCGAGCAGTACTTC.

In the case of this clone: Because the CDR3's place on the DNA is in doubt, the DNA is left out and the CDR3 is given as listed by TCRdb. The J gene is TRBJ2-7, the V gene TRBV28; the table calls TRBD1, which could not be checked here. The CDR3 comprises 14 residues, both ends counted. CDR1 and CDR2 from the germline V gene are MDHEN and SYDVKM. The CDR3 loop is CASSSSTVGYEQYF.

This chain links TRBV11-2 with TRBJ2-7, with a weak D call TRBD2 (5 bases). The germline V gene encodes CDR1 SGHAT and CDR2 FQNNGV. The V gene lost 2 bases and the J gene lost 4 bases, with 12 bases spanning the gap. CDR3 length: 14 residues. The CDR3 DNA sequence: TGTGCCAGCAGCTTACTAGCAGCCTCTTACGAGCAGTACTTC. Translating gives CASSLLAASYEQYF.

This chain links TRBV20-1 with TRBJ2-3; D gene unclear. Germline assignment: CDR1 DFQATT and CDR2 SNEGSKA (reference sequence). V lost 5 bases to trimming and J lost 6 bases, with 9 bases between them. The length of the CDR3 is 11 residues. CDR3 residues: CSAGLVDTQYF. CDR3 nucleotide sequence: TGCAGTGCTGGGCTTGTGGATACGCAGTATTTT.

The rearrangement joins TRBV29-1 to TRBJ2-1; the match to TRBD2 covers 9 bases. CDR1 is SQVTM, CDR2 ANQGSEA, per germline. Trimming removed 0 bases from V and 12 bases from J; junction bases left unmatched: 15. This CDR3 region has 16 residues. CDR3 sequence: CSVEDPAGSGSYVQFF. CDR3 DNA sequence: TGCAGCGTTGAAGATCCCGCAGGTAGCGGGAGCTATGTGCAGTTCTTC.

The J gene is TRBJ1-2, the V gene TRBV5-1, with 7 bases matching TRBD1. The V gene's germline CDR1 is SGHRS and CDR2 YFSETQ. CDR3 length: 16 amino acids. Trimming cost V 0 bases and J 7 bases; bases outside gene matches: 12. The CDR3 sequence: CASSLAPLTGDPGYTF. Written as DNA, the CDR3 is TGCGCCAGCAGCTTGGCCCCTCTTACAGGGGATCCTGGCTACACCTTC.

Turning to this clone: An end of the junction does not agree with germline; a read error may underlie this. The chain couples TRBV7-9 to TRBJ1-1; D remains unclear. The CDR3 has 15 amino acids. The germline V gene encodes CDR1 SEHNR and CDR2 FQNEAQ (reference sequence). CDR3 nucleotide sequence: TGTTCCAGCACCCTTAAAGAGGGTTTGTACACTGAAGCTTTCTTT. Its protein product is CSSTLKEGLYTEAFF.

The J gene is TRBJ2-5, the V gene TRBV4-1; 10 positions agree with TRBD2. This CDR3 spans 17 amino acids. CDR1 and CDR2 (germline): MGHRA, YSYEKL. V was clipped by 0 bases and J by 1 base; unmatched bases: 5. CDR3 in DNA: TGCGCCAGCAGCCAAGACGGGAGCGGGGGGGGCCAAGAGACCCAGTACTTC. The encoded protein is CASSQDGSGGGQETQYF.

The chain carries TRBV5-1 and TRBJ2-2; 15 bases are shared with TRBD2. CDR3 length: 20 amino acids. CDR1 is SGHRS, CDR2 YFSETQ, per germline. Germline trimming cut 1 base from V and 3 bases from J; bases unmatched to any gene: 10. The CDR3 spells CASSLSFQGLAGGYTGELFF. The CDR3 region has the DNA TGCGCCAGCAGCTTGTCGTTTCAAGGACTAGCGGGGGGGTACACCGGGGAGCTGTTTTTT.

As DNA, the CDR3 is TGTGCCAGCAGTTCTGGGTCTAGCGGTTCCTACGAGCAGTACTTC. The encoded protein is CASSSGSSGSYEQYF. The chain links TRBV6-1 to TRBJ2-7, with 7 bases fitting TRBD2. This CDR3 spans 15 amino acids. Germline CDR1 and CDR2: MNHNS and SASEGT. V trimming: 5 bases; J trimming: 1 base; junction bases outside the gene matches: 8.

There are a few counts of this clone. This chain connects TRBV25-1 to TRBJ1-1; D might be TRBD1 (6 bases). Between the trimmed V and J ends, which lost 1 base and 5 bases, there was a span of 11 bases. The CDR3 loop spans 14 amino acids. Germline V gene sequence: CDR1 MGHDK, CDR2 SYGVNS. CDR3 DNA: TGTGCCAGCAGTGAATCGGGGGGGCTTACTGAAGCTTTCTTT. Translating it yields CASSESGGLTEAFF. Drawing the rest from reference TRBV25-1 and TRBJ1-1, the complete variable domain is EADIYQTPRYLVIGTGKKITLECSQTMGHDKMYWYQQDPGMELHLIHYSYGVNSTEKGDLSSESTVSRIRTEHFPLTLESARPSHTSQYLCASSESGGLTEAFFGQGTRLTVV.

The chain couples TRBV7-3 to TRBJ2-2; 8 bases match TRBD1. The CDR3 covers 17 residues. The junction had 12 bases not matched to a gene; V was cut back by 2 bases and J by 7 bases. Germline V gene data show CDR1 as SGHTA and CDR2 as FQGTGA. CDR3 nucleotide sequence: TGTGCCAGCAGCTTATTGGCAGGGGGCGCTTGGGGCGGGGAGCTGTTTTTT. Translating it yields CASSLLAGGAWGGELFF.

For the CDR3, the DNA is TGTGCCAGCAGCGTAGTAGCGGACTCCTACAATGAGCAGTTCTTC. The encoded protein is CASSVVADSYNEQFF. The rearrangement joins TRBV5-6 to TRBJ2-1; maybe TRBD2 (6 bases). Trimming shortened V by 4 bases and J by 0 bases, and 11 bases separated the two germline ends. Germline V gene sequence: CDR1 SGHDT, CDR2 YYEEEE. This CDR3 is built from 15 residues.

In regard to this clone: Other DNA sequences in this specimen translate into the identical CDR3. The chain carries TRBV11-2 and TRBJ2-7, with D maybe TRBD1 (6 bases). The CDR3 covers 13 residues. V was shortened by 5 bases and J by 4 bases, with 12 bases between the two germline ends. Germline V lookup: CDR1 SGHAT, CDR2 FQNNGV. CDR3 DNA: TGTGCCAGCAGCCTGACGGACAGTTACGAGCAGTACTTC. Protein product: CASSLTDSYEQYF.

The chain is built from TRBV5-4 and TRBJ2-1, with 8 bases lining up with TRBD1. Per germline, CDR1 SGHNT and CDR2 YYREEE (reference sequence). The trim removed 3 bases at V and 2 bases at J, leaving 4 bases unmatched. CDR3 length equals 15 residues. The CDR3: CASSSGQGAYNEQFF. The CDR3 DNA reads TGTGCCAGCAGCTCTGGACAGGGAGCCTACAATGAGCAGTTCTTC.

V and J are TRBV5-1 and TRBJ1-1; D is uncertain. CDR1 is SGHRS, CDR2 YFSETQ, per germline. This CDR3 has 13 residues. V dropped 0 bases and J dropped 4 bases, with 7 bases sitting between them. CDR3 sequence: CASSLDGVTEAFF. CDR3 in DNA: TGCGCCAGCAGCTTGGACGGGGTCACTGAAGCTTTCTTT.

This clone has just a few counts. One end of the junction fails to match germline, which may point to a read error. The chain uses TRBV5-1 and TRBJ2-5, with D perhaps matching TRBD2 (6 bases). Germline V CDR1 and CDR2: SGHRS, YFSETQ. CDR3 length: 14 residues. Here the CDR3 reads CASSHGRGLEAQYF. CDR3 coding DNA: TGCGCCAGCAGCCACGGTCGGGGGTTAGAGGCCCAGTACTTC.

The CDR3 sequence is CASSAWVAGGGEQFF. The CDR3 coding sequence is TGTGCCAGCAGCGCGTGGGTGGCGGGAGGGGGGGAGCAGTTCTTC. V usage is TRBV9 and J usage is TRBJ2-1, with 9 bases matching TRBD2. With V trimmed by 3 bases and J by 10 bases, 11 bases remained unmatched. Germline CDR1 SGDLS, CDR2 YYNGEE. CDR3 length: 15 residues.

This sequence joins TRBV7-2 and TRBJ1-2, with a tentative D call TRBD1 (5 bases). The V gene's germline CDR1 is SGHTA and CDR2 FQGNSA. Trimming cost V 5 bases and J 4 bases, with 20 bases left between them. This CDR3 has 16 residues. This chain's CDR3 is CASSTLGAPTSYGYTF. The CDR3 DNA is TGTGCCAGCAGCACGCTCGGGGCGCCGACTAGCTATGGCTACACCTTC.

The chain employs TRBV5-1 and TRBJ2-1, with 10 positions matching TRBD2. After removal of 3 bases from V and 6 bases from J, the junction contained 12 bases not matched to a gene. CDR1 is SGHRS, CDR2 YFSETQ, per germline. This CDR3 contains 17 residues. The CDR3 coding sequence is TGCGCCAGCAGCTCCTCGGGACTAGCGAATCTGGGCAATGAGCAGTTCTTC. It yields the protein CASSSSGLANLGNEQFF.

The V call is TRBV5-1, the J call TRBJ2-5; 10 positions agree with TRBD2. The DNA end is more similar to TRBJ2-7, so the J call may be wrong. The CDR3 is 17 residues long. CDR1 is SGHRS, CDR2 YFSETQ, per germline. CDR3: CASSLDSPSGRAYEQYF. Here the CDR3 DNA reads TGCGCCAGCAGCTTGGATTCCCCCAGCGGGAGGGCCTACGAGCAGTACTTC.

The chain recombines TRBV6-6 with TRBJ2-7; TRBD2 aligns across 12 bases. The V gene's germline CDR1 is MNHNY and CDR2 SVGAGI (reference sequence). CDR3 length: 15 residues. V gave up 5 bases and J gave up 5 bases; unmatched junction bases: 7. The CDR3 here is CASSRLAGDNDEQYF. The CDR3 DNA reads TGTGCCAGCAGTCGACTAGCGGGAGACAACGACGAGCAGTACTTC.

The genes are TRBV25-1 and TRBJ2-5; possibly TRBD2 for D (6 bases). Near its end, the DNA agrees better with TRBJ2-7, so the J call may be wrong. CDR1 and CDR2 from the germline V gene are MGHDK and SYGVNS. The CDR3 loop spans 13 amino acids. The CDR3 nucleotides read TGTGCCACCCGAGGGGACTCGAACTACGAGCAGTACTTC. Its translation is CATRGDSNYEQYF.

The V call is TRBV5-4, the J call TRBJ2-7; TRBD1 matches 8 bases. Unmatched junction bases numbered 6, after V lost 4 bases and J lost 3 bases. Germline V gene data show CDR1 as SGHNT and CDR2 as YYREEE (reference sequence). The CDR3 loop spans 14 amino acids. The CDR3 DNA reads TGTGCCAGCAGCCCAACCGGGACAGGCTACGAGCAGTACTTC. Translation: CASSPTGTGYEQYF.

This clone was counted a single time. The chain uses TRBV28 and TRBJ2-5; 11 nucleotides line up with TRBD1. The germline V gene encodes CDR1 MDHEN and CDR2 SYDVKM. V lost 5 bases, J lost 4 bases, and 3 bases stayed unmatched. CDR3 length: 14 residues. This CDR3 reads CASSPGTGGETQYF. DNA for the CDR3: TGTGCCAGCAGTCCTGGGACAGGGGGAGAGACCCAGTACTTC.

The chain recombines TRBV18 with TRBJ2-5; the D is unclear. Matching the DNA end better, TRBJ2-7 makes the J call doubtful. The CDR3 loop spans 13 amino acids. Per the germline V gene, CDR1 is KGHSH and CDR2 is LQKENI. The DNA of the CDR3 is TGTGCCAGCTCAATCGACTCTCGCTACGAGCAGTACTTC. Translation gives CASSIDSRYEQYF.

The J gene is TRBJ2-5, the V gene TRBV7-7; 8 nucleotides match TRBD2. V shed 5 bases, J shed 4 bases, and the junction held 9 bases outside the gene matches. This CDR3 is built from 15 residues. Germline V gene lookup returns CDR1 SSHAT and CDR2 FNYEAQ (reference sequence). This CDR3 reads CASSPTRGGGETQYF. The CDR3 DNA reads TGTGCCAGCAGCCCCACTCGGGGGGGAGGAGAGACCCAGTACTTC.

J is TRBJ2-1 and V is TRBV5-6; 7 bases map to TRBD2. The CDR3 contains 15 residues. With V trimmed by 0 bases and J by 2 bases, 2 bases remained unmatched. The germline V gene has CDR1 SGHDT and CDR2 YYEEEE. The CDR3 bases are TGTGCCAGCAGCTTGGAGAGCGGGGCCTACAATGAGCAGTTCTTC. Translating it yields CASSLESGAYNEQFF.

V gene TRBV5-4 combines with J gene TRBJ1-1; D possibly corresponds to TRBD1 (5 bases). The CDR3 runs 16 residues. Germline lookup yields CDR1 SGHNT and CDR2 YYREEE (reference sequence). Trimming took 0 bases from V and 1 from J, leaving 13 bases between them. CDR3 residues: CASSLVVGRGNTEAFF. The CDR3 coding sequence is TGTGCCAGCAGCTTGGTTGTCGGGAGGGGGAACACTGAAGCTTTCTTT. Full variable domain (missing parts from reference TRBV5-4 and TRBJ1-1): ETGVTQSPTHLIKTRGQQVTLRCSSQSGHNTVSWYQQALGQGPQFIFQYYREEENGRGNFPPRFSGLQFPNYSSELNVNALELDDSALYLCASSLVVGRGNTEAFFGQGTRLTVV.